These 12 T cell receptor beta chains were sequenced from one sample in a study of CD8+ T cells in alopecia areata. The treatment here: oral pan-JAK inhibitor, 5-10 mg twice daily. In each case, RNA was isolated and then reverse transcribed into cDNA as the sequencing template. The data were produced by immunoSEQ multiplex PCR, yet TCRdb's version contains in-frame clones alone and is incomplete. This sample has 170,000 or so clones; 50% to 70% occur once, and the top ten carry roughly 0.85%. The source was CD4+ T cells sorted from blood, collected at week 4, from a patient treated with tofacitinib. These TCRs come from a human donor with alopecia areata.

This clone was seen more than once but under ten times. V gene TRBV30 combines with J gene TRBJ1-1; no firm D call. V shed 5 bases and J shed 0 bases, with 10 bases lying between them. The CDR3 is 13 residues long. The germline V gene encodes CDR1 GTSNPN and CDR2 SVGIG (reference sequence). As DNA, the CDR3 is TGTGCCTGGGCAACCCCGCTGAACACTGAAGCTTTCTTT. Its protein is CAWATPLNTEAFF.

The chain combines TRBV5-6 with TRBJ1-1, with D hard to call. The V gene lost 5 bases and the J gene lost 0 bases, with 8 bases spanning the gap. Germline CDR1 reads SGHDT; CDR2 reads YYEEEE. CDR3 length: 13 amino acids. Here the CDR3 reads CASSRVLNTEAFF. The CDR3 region has the DNA TGTGCCAGCAGTCGGGTTTTGAACACTGAAGCTTTCTTT.

The V call is TRBV27, the J call TRBJ2-5; possibly TRBD1 for D (6 bases). Per the germline V gene, CDR1 is MNHEY and CDR2 is SMNVEV (reference sequence). The CDR3 contains 13 residues. Trimming stripped 6 bases from V and 5 bases from J, with 13 bases between. The CDR3 sequence: CASSSGQGETQYF. CDR3 sequence (DNA): TGTGCCAGCAGCTCCGGTCAGGGGGAGACCCAGTACTTC.

This clone has just one count. The gene calls are TRBV19 and TRBJ1-2; weak D call: TRBD1 (6 bases). Trimming shortened V by 10 bases and J by 6 bases, and 18 bases separated the two germline ends. The length of the CDR3 is 13 residues. Per the germline V gene, CDR1 is LNHDA and CDR2 is SQIVND (reference sequence). CDR3 DNA: TGTGCCACGACTGGGGGGCAGCAGGATGGCTACACCTTC. This sequence encodes CATTGGQQDGYTF.

The CDR3: CASSRWGQGTYEQYF. The DNA of the CDR3 is TGCGCCAGCAGCCGATGGGGACAGGGAACCTACGAGCAGTACTTC. The chain has TRBV5-1 and TRBJ2-7; TRBD1 aligns across 9 bases. The germline V gene has CDR1 SGHRS and CDR2 YFSETQ. CDR3 length: 15 residues. V lost 4 bases and J lost 2; bases outside the gene matches: 7. Filled out from reference TRBV5-1 and TRBJ2-7, the complete variable domain reads KAGVTQTPRYLIKTRGQQVTLSCSPISGHRSVSWYQQTPGQGLQFLFEYFSETQRNKGNFPGRFSGRQFSNSRSEMNVSTLELGDSALYLCASSRWGQGTYEQYFGPGTRLTVT.

This clone was detected only a few times. The chain uses TRBV5-1 and TRBJ2-1; tentative D call: TRBD1 (6 bases). Between the trimmed V and J ends, which lost 4 bases and 8 bases, there was a span of 13 bases. The germline CDR1 and CDR2 sequences are SGHRS and YFSETQ. The CDR3 contains 13 residues. CDR3 nucleotides: TGCGCCAGCAGCGTTACAGGGTTACATGAGCAGTTCTTC. Protein product: CASSVTGLHEQFF. Drawing the rest from reference TRBV5-1 and TRBJ2-1, the complete variable domain is KAGVTQTPRYLIKTRGQQVTLSCSPISGHRSVSWYQQTPGQGLQFLFEYFSETQRNKGNFPGRFSGRQFSNSRSEMNVSTLELGDSALYLCASSVTGLHEQFFGPGTRLTVL.

The V and J genes are TRBV2 and TRBJ1-1; D gene ambiguous. The germline V and J ends were trimmed by 5 bases and 6 bases, with 7 bases remaining between them. The germline CDR1 and CDR2 sequences are SNHLY and FYNNEI. The CDR3 totals 11 residues. The CDR3 nucleotides are TGTGCCAGCAGTACGGCGGCTGAAGCTTTCTTT. Translating gives CASSTAAEAFF.

The chain links TRBV5-6 to TRBJ2-7; a weak D match, TRBD2 (6 bases). Trimming shortened V by 1 base and J by 2 bases, and 22 bases separated the two germline ends. This CDR3 contains 18 residues. Germline CDR1 SGHDT, CDR2 YYEEEE. The CDR3 coding sequence is TGTGCCAGCAGCTTGACCGGGACTCTCTCCTACCCGACCTACGAGCAGTACTTC. Its translation is CASSLTGTLSYPTYEQYF.

This clone appeared a single time. The V gene is TRBV6-5, the J gene TRBJ2-4; 7 bases match TRBD2. Germline lookup yields CDR1 MNHEY and CDR2 SVGAGI. J was trimmed by 8 bases and V by 5 bases; bases with no gene match: 12. This CDR3 spans 15 amino acids. The CDR3 spells CASSTGEGLADIQYF. DNA of the CDR3: TGTGCCAGCAGTACCGGGGAGGGGCTGGCGGACATTCAGTACTTC.

The V and J genes are TRBV25-1 and TRBJ1-2; possible D gene TRBD1, 5 bases. The CDR3 has 13 amino acids. Per germline, CDR1 MGHDK and CDR2 SYGVNS. V shed 4 bases and J shed 7 bases, with 13 bases lying between them. The CDR3 protein is CASSGGAGRGYTF. CDR3 DNA sequence: TGTGCCAGCAGTGGAGGGGCAGGGCGTGGCTACACCTTC.

The chain employs TRBV7-8 and TRBJ2-3; TRBD2 is a possible D gene (7 bases). The CDR3 spans 15 residues. Trimming pared 3 bases from V and 0 bases from J, leaving 10 bases between. Germline loops: CDR1 SGHVS, CDR2 FQNEAQ. CDR3 amino acids: CASSFGGLSTDTQYF. CDR3 nucleotides: TGTGCCAGCAGCTTCGGGGGGCTTAGCACAGATACGCAGTATTTT.

Of note for this clone: This sample includes further DNA sequences coding for the same CDR3. The chain is built from TRBV29-1 and TRBJ1-1; 7 bases match TRBD1. V gave up 6 bases and J gave up 1 base; unmatched junction bases: 2. From germline, CDR1 is SQVTM and CDR2 ANQGSEA. This CDR3 spans 12 amino acids. The CDR3 here is CSVGQTNTEAFF. The CDR3 bases are TGCAGCGTGGGACAGACGAACACTGAAGCTTTCTTT.